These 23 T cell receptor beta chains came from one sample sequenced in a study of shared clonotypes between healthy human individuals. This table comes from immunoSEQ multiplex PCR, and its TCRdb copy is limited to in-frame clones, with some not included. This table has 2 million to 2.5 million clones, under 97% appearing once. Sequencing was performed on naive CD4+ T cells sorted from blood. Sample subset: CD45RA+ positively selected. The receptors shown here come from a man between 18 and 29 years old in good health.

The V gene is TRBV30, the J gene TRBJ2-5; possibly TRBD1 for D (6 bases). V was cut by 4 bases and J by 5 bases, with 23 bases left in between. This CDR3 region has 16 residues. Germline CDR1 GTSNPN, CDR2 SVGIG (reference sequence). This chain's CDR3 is CAWTGPQGFKGETQYF. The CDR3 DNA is TGTGCCTGGACCGGACCACAGGGATTTAAGGGGGAGACCCAGTACTTC.

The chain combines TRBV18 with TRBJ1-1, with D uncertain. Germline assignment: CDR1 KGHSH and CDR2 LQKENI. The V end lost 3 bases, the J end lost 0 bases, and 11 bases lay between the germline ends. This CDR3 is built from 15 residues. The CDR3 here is CASSPNEGMNTEAFF. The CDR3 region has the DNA TGTGCCAGCTCACCCAACGAGGGAATGAACACTGAAGCTTTCTTT.

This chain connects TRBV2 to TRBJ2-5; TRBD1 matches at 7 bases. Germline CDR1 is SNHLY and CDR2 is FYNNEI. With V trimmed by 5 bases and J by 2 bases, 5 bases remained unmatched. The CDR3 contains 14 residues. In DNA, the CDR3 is TGTGCCAGCAGTAGAGTGGACAGGCAAGAGACCCAGTACTTC. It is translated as CASSRVDRQETQYF. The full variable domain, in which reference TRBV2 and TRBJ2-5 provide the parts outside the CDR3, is EPEVTQTPSHQVTQMGQEVILRCVPISNHLYFYWYRQILGQKVEFLVSFYNNEISEKSEIFDDQFSVERPDGSNFTLKIRSTKLEDSAMYFCASSRVDRQETQYFGPGTRLLVL.

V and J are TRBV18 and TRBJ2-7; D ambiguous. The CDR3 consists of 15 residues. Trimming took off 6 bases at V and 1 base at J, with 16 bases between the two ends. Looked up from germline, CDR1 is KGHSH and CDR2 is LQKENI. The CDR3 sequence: CASSLRHTYSYEQYF. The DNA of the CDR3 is TGTGCCAGCTCCCTTCGGCACACATATTCCTACGAGCAGTACTTC. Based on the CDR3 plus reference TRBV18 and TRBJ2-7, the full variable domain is NAGVMQNPRHLVRRRGQEARLRCSPMKGHSHVYWYRQLPEEGLKFMVYLQKENIIDESGMPKERFSAEFPKEGPSILRIQQVVRGDSAAYFCASSLRHTYSYEQYFGPGTRLTVT.

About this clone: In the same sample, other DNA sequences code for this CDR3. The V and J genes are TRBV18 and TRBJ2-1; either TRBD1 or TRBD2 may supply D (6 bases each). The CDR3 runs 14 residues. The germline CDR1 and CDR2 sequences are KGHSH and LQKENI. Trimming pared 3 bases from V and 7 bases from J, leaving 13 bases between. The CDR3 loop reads CASSPQQGGNEQFF. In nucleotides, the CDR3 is TGTGCCAGCTCACCTCAACAGGGAGGAAATGAGCAGTTCTTC.

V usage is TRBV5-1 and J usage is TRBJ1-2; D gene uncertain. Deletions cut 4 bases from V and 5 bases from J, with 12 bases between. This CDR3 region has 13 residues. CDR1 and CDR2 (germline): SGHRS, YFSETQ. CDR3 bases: TGCGCCAGCAGCCCCGACGGTTATTATGGCTACACCTTC. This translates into CASSPDGYYGYTF. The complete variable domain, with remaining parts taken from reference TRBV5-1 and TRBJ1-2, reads KAGVTQTPRYLIKTRGQQVTLSCSPISGHRSVSWYQQTPGQGLQFLFEYFSETQRNKGNFPGRFSGRQFSNSRSEMNVSTLELGDSALYLCASSPDGYYGYTFGSGTRLTVV.

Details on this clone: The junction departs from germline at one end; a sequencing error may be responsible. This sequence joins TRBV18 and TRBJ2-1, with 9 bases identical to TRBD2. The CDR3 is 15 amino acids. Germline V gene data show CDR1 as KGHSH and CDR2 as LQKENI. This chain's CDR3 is CASSPTEGLARERFF. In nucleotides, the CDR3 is TGTGCCAGCTCACCAACGGAGGGACTAGCACGCGAGCGGTTCTTC.

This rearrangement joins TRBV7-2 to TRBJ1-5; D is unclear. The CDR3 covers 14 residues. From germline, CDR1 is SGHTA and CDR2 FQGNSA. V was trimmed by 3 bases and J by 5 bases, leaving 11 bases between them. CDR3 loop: CASSFRGRDQPQHF. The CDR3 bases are TGTGCCAGCAGCTTCCGGGGTCGGGATCAGCCCCAGCATTTT. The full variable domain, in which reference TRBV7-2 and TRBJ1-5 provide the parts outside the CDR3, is GAGVSQSPSNKVTEKGKDVELRCDPISGHTALYWYRQSLGQGLEFLIYFQGNSAPDKSGLPSDRFSAERTGGSVSTLTIQRTQQEDSAVYLCASSFRGRDQPQHFGDGTRLSIL.

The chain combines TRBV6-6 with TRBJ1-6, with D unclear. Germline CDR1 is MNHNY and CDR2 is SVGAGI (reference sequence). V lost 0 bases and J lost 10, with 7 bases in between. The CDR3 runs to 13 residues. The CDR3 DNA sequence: TGTGCCAGCAGTTACTCAAGGGTCTCACCCCTCCACTTT. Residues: CASSYSRVSPLHF.

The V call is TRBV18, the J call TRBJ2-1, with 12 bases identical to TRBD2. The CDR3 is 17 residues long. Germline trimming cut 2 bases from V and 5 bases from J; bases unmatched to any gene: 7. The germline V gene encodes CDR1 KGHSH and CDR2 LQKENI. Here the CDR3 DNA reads TGTGCCAGCTCACCAATACTAGCGGGGGGATCGGACAATGAGCAGTTCTTC. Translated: CASSPILAGGSDNEQFF. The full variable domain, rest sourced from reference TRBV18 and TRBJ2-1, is NAGVMQNPRHLVRRRGQEARLRCSPMKGHSHVYWYRQLPEEGLKFMVYLQKENIIDESGMPKERFSAEFPKEGPSILRIQQVVRGDSAAYFCASSPILAGGSDNEQFFGPGTRLTVL.

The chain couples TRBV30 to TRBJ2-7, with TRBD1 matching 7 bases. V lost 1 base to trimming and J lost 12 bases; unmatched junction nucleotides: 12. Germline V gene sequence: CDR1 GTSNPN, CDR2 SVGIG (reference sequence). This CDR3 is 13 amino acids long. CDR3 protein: CAWSDLQGLRAYF. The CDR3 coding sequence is TGTGCCTGGAGTGACTTACAGGGGCTCAGAGCGTACTTC.

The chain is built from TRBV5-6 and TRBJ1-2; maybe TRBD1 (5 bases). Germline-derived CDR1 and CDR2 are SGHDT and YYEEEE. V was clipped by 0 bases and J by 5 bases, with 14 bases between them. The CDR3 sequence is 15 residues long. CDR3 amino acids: CASSLASGFGYGYTF. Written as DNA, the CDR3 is TGTGCCAGCAGCTTGGCCTCAGGGTTCGGTTATGGCTACACCTTC.

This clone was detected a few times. The DNA of the CDR3 is TGTGCCAGCAGCATTGGGGCCGGACAGGATAATTCACCCCTCCACTTT. Protein: CASSIGAGQDNSPLHF. The chain has TRBV5-4 and TRBJ1-6, with 7 bases lining up with TRBD1. The CDR3 sequence is 16 residues long. The germline gives CDR1 SGHNT, CDR2 YYREEE (reference sequence). J was trimmed by 5 bases and V by 4 bases; bases with no gene match: 9.

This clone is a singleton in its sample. CDR3 loop: CASSLALAFEQFF. DNA for the CDR3: TGTGCCAGCAGCTTAGCCCTAGCGTTTGAGCAGTTCTTC. The J gene is TRBJ2-1, the V gene TRBV7-2; maybe TRBD2 (6 bases). The CDR3 extends over 13 amino acids. The V end lost 0 bases, the J end lost 9 bases, and 9 bases lay between the germline ends. Germline CDR1 is SGHTA and CDR2 is FQGNSA. Based on the CDR3 plus reference TRBV7-2 and TRBJ2-1, the full variable domain is GAGVSQSPSNKVTEKGKDVELRCDPISGHTALYWYRQSLGQGLEFLIYFQGNSAPDKSGLPSDRFSAERTGGSVSTLTIQRTQQEDSAVYLCASSLALAFEQFFGPGTRLTVL.

CDR3 sequence reads: CASSDSKVAGVAGELFF. In DNA, the CDR3 is TGTGCCAGCAGTGACTCGAAGGTAGCGGGAGTCGCCGGGGAGCTGTTTTTT. This chain connects TRBV6-4 to TRBJ2-2; TRBD2 agrees at 9 bases. The J segment lost 6 bases and the V segment lost 0 bases, leaving 8 bases of the junction unmatched. This CDR3 comprises 17 residues. Germline assignment: CDR1 MRHNA and CDR2 SNTAGT.

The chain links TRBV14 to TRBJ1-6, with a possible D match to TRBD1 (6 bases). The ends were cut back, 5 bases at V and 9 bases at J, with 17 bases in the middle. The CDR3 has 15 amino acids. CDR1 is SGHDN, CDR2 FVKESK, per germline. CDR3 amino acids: CASSEGDRSSSPLHF. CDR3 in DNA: TGTGCCAGCAGCGAAGGTGACAGGAGCTCTTCACCCCTCCACTTT.

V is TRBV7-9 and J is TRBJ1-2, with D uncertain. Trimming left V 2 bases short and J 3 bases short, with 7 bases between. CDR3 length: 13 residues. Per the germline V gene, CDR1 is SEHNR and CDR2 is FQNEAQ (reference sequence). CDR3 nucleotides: TGTGCCAGCAGCTTACTAACAGACTATGGCTACACCTTC. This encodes CASSLLTDYGYTF. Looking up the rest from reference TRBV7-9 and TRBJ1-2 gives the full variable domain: DTGVSQNPRHKITKRGQNVTFRCDPISEHNRLYWYRQTLGQGPEFLTYFQNEAQLEKSRLLSDRFSAERPKGSFSTLEIQRTEQGDSAMYLCASSLLTDYGYTFGSGTRLTVV.

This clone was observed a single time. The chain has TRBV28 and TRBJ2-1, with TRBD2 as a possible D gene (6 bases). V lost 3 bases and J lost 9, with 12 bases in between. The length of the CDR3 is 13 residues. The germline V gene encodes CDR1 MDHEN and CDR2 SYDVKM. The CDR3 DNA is TGTGCCAGCAGTTTGATAGTCGGGGGTGAGCAGTTCTTC. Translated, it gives CASSLIVGGEQFF. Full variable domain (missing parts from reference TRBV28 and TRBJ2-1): DVKVTQSSRYLVKRTGEKVFLECVQDMDHENMFWYRQDPGLGLRLIYFSYDVKMKEKGDIPEGYSVSREKKERFSLILESASTNQTSMYLCASSLIVGGEQFFGPGTRLTVL.

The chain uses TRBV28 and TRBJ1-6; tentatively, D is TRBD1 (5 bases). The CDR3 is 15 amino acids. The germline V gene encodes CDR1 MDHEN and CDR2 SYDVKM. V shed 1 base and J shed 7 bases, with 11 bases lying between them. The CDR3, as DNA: TGTGCCAGCAGTTTATCGGGGGGTTTCAATTCACCCCTCCACTTT. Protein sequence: CASSLSGGFNSPLHF.

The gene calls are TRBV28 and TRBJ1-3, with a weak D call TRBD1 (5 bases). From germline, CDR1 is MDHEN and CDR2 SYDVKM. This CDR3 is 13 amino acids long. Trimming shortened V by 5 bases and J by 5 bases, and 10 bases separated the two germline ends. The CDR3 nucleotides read TGTGCCAGCAGTCCCGGGGGGAGAAACACCATATATTTT. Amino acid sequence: CASSPGGRNTIYF.

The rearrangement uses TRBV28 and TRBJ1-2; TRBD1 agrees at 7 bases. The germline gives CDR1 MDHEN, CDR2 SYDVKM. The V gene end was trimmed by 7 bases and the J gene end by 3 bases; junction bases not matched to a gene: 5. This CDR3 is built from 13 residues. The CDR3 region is CASKGARYYGYTF. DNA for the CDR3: TGTGCCAGCAAGGGGGCTCGGTACTATGGCTACACCTTC.

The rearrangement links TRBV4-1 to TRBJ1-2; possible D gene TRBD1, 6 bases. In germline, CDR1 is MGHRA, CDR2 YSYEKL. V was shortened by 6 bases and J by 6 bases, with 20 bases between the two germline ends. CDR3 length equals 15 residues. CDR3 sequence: CASRYPGAQGHGYTF. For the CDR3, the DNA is TGCGCCAGCAGATACCCCGGGGCACAGGGTCATGGCTACACCTTC.

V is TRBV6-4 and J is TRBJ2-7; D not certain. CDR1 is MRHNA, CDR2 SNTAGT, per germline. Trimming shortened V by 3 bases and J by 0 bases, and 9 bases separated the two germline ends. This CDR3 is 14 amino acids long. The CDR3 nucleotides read TGTGCCAGCAGTGAGTGGGTGGGCTCCTACGAGCAGTACTTC. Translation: CASSEWVGSYEQYF.